Following are 23 T cell receptor beta chains from one sample sequenced in a study of control samples from healthy donors and cancer patients. Measured with immunoSEQ multiplex PCR; TCRdb has only the in-frame clones, and not every one. This table holds some 90,000 clones, about 89% found once. Sequencing input: blood. The source of these receptors is a woman in her 30s in good health.

In this sample, this clone turned up once. J is TRBJ2-7 and V is TRBV5-4; 8 bases match TRBD2. The CDR3 consists of 15 residues. V lost 2 bases, J lost 0 bases, and 4 bases stayed unmatched. Germline CDR1 SGHNT, CDR2 YYREEE (reference sequence). The CDR3 nucleotides read TGTGCCAGCAGCTTAGGAGGGACTAGCTCCTACGAGCAGTACTTC. It translates to CASSLGGTSSYEQYF.

The rearrangement links TRBV3-1 (or the pseudogene TRBV3-2) to TRBJ1-2; a weak D match, TRBD1 (5 bases). CDR3 length: 15 residues. The V gene lost 2 bases and the J gene lost 6 bases, with 16 bases spanning the gap. Germline CDR1 reads LGHDT; CDR2 reads YNNKEL (reference sequence). In nucleotides, the CDR3 is TGTGCCAGCAGCCAACGTGGGGGGGAGCGGGATGGCTACACCTTC. It yields the protein CASSQRGGERDGYTF.

This chain uses TRBV7-9 with TRBJ2-1, with 12 bases matching TRBD2. J lost 4 bases, V lost 0 bases, and 7 bases had no gene match. This CDR3 spans 18 amino acids. CDR1 and CDR2 from the germline V gene are SEHNR and FQNEAQ (reference sequence). CDR3 nucleotide sequence: TGTGCCAGCAGCTTAGCTCGGACTAGCGGGAAGGAATACAATGAGCAGTTCTTC. Protein: CASSLARTSGKEYNEQFF.

The chain employs TRBV28 and TRBJ2-2, with D unclear. The germline V gene has CDR1 MDHEN and CDR2 SYDVKM. The CDR3 sequence is 12 residues long. Trimming shortened V by 3 bases and J by 2 bases, and 1 base separated the two germline ends. This CDR3 reads CASSFNTGELFF. As DNA, the CDR3 is TGTGCCAGCAGTTTTAACACCGGGGAGCTGTTTTTT. Filled out from reference TRBV28 and TRBJ2-2, the complete variable domain reads DVKVTQSSRYLVKRTGEKVFLECVQDMDHENMFWYRQDPGLGLRLIYFSYDVKMKEKGDIPEGYSVSREKKERFSLILESASTNQTSMYLCASSFNTGELFFGEGSRLTVL.

The rearrangement links TRBV7-9 to TRBJ2-7; 9 bases match TRBD1. The CDR3 spans 14 residues. CDR1 and CDR2 (germline): SEHNR, FQNEAQ (reference sequence). The V and J ends lost 5 bases and 0 bases, in that order; junction bases with no gene match: 2. The CDR3 region is CASSPQGASYEQYF. In DNA form, the CDR3 reads TGTGCCAGCAGCCCACAGGGGGCCTCCTACGAGCAGTACTTC.

This chain connects TRBV4-2 to TRBJ2-3; TRBD1 matches 7 bases. The length of the CDR3 is 18 residues. The J segment lost 3 bases and the V segment lost 4 bases, leaving 16 bases of the junction unmatched. Germline assignment: CDR1 LGHNA and CDR2 YNFKEQ. The CDR3 DNA reads as TGTGCCAGCAGCCCCAACCCTCCTCGAGAGGGGGCGACAGATACGCAGTATTTT. Translation: CASSPNPPREGATDTQYF.

The chain joins TRBV7-8 to TRBJ2-6; the match to TRBD1 covers 7 bases. J was trimmed by 0 bases and V by 5 bases; bases with no gene match: 4. This CDR3 is 16 amino acids long. Germline assignment: CDR1 SGHVS and CDR2 FQNEAQ. The CDR3: CASSRQGASGANVLTF. For the CDR3, the DNA is TGTGCCAGCAGCAGACAGGGCGCCTCTGGGGCCAACGTCCTGACTTTC.

A word on this clone: The junction departs from the called germline gene at one end, perhaps through a read error. The gene calls are TRBV4-2 and TRBJ1-1; D unclear. CDR1 is LGHNA and CDR2 is YNFKEQ in the germline V gene. This CDR3 is 12 amino acids long. The CDR3 sequence: CASSQDQAESFF. The CDR3 DNA sequence: TGTGCCAGCAGCCAAGATCAAGCTGAATCTTTCTTT.

This chain joins TRBV7-6 and TRBJ2-7, with 9 bases aligning to TRBD1. Germline V gives CDR1 SGHVS, CDR2 FNYEAQ. The CDR3 spans 14 residues. The junction had 1 base not matched to a gene; V was cut back by 2 bases and J by 2 bases. In DNA, the CDR3 is TGTGCCAGCAGCTTACGACAGGGGGCCTACGAGCAGTACTTC. Translating gives CASSLRQGAYEQYF.

The chain carries TRBV2 and TRBJ2-7, with 11 positions matching TRBD2. Trimming removed 6 bases from V and 1 base from J; junction bases left unmatched: 5. This CDR3 region has 15 residues. Germline V lookup: CDR1 SNHLY, CDR2 FYNNEI. The CDR3, as DNA: TGTGCCAGCAGGGTTGGGACTAGCGGTTCCTACGAGCAGTACTTC. This sequence encodes CASRVGTSGSYEQYF. The full variable domain, with the rest looked up from reference TRBV2 and TRBJ2-7, is EPEVTQTPSHQVTQMGQEVILRCVPISNHLYFYWYRQILGQKVEFLVSFYNNEISEKSEIFDDQFSVERPDGSNFTLKIRSTKLEDSAMYFCASRVGTSGSYEQYFGPGTRLTVT.

V and J are TRBV4-1 and TRBJ1-2; D is ambiguous. Germline V gene sequence: CDR1 MGHRA, CDR2 YSYEKL. The CDR3 has 13 amino acids. The V and J ends lost 4 bases and 4 bases respectively, with 10 bases between them. CDR3 region: CASSPPDPYGYTF. As DNA, the CDR3 is TGCGCCAGCAGCCCCCCGGACCCCTATGGCTACACCTTC.

The rearrangement links TRBV2 to TRBJ2-2, with 14 bases lining up with TRBD2. The ends lost 5 bases at V and 6 bases at J; junction bases unmatched: 8. Germline loops: CDR1 SNHLY, CDR2 FYNNEI. CDR3 length: 17 amino acids. The CDR3 is CASSQQGLAGASGELFF. CDR3 bases: TGTGCCAGCAGTCAACAGGGACTAGCGGGAGCATCCGGGGAGCTGTTTTTT.

The chain recombines TRBV5-1 with TRBJ1-5; D is possibly TRBD1 (5 bases). Germline V gene data show CDR1 as SGHRS and CDR2 as YFSETQ. The CDR3 is made up of 15 amino acids. Deletions cut 0 bases from V and 2 bases from J, with 9 bases between. CDR3 bases: TGCGCCAGCAGCTTGGAGGGGATCGGCAATCAGCCCCAGCATTTT. As protein: CASSLEGIGNQPQHF.

The rearrangement uses TRBV12-3 or TRBV12-4 and TRBJ1-1; no firm D call. V gave up 3 bases and J gave up 7 bases, with 9 bases separating them. This CDR3 is 12 amino acids long. The CDR3 DNA reads TGTGCCAGCAGTTTGGGCGGGATTGAAGCTTTCTTT. It encodes CASSLGGIEAFF.

The J gene is TRBJ2-7, the V gene TRBV7-9; 7 bases fit TRBD1. In germline, CDR1 is SEHNR, CDR2 FQNEAQ (reference sequence). This CDR3 contains 14 residues. After removal of 5 bases from V and 0 bases from J, the junction contained 4 bases not matched to a gene. CDR3 region: CASSLTGYSYEQYF. The CDR3, as DNA: TGTGCCAGCAGCCTGACAGGGTACTCCTACGAGCAGTACTTC.

As to this clone: It is unclear where the CDR3 begins or ends on the DNA, so no DNA is shown, and the CDR3 is as TCRdb lists it. V gene TRBV6-2 or TRBV6-3 combines with J gene TRBJ1-4. Germline CDR1 reads MNHEY; CDR2 reads SVGEGT. Termini included, the CDR3 measures 15 amino acids. The CDR3: CASSSSRQVSEKLFF.

V gene TRBV20-1 combines with J gene TRBJ1-6; D is possibly TRBD1 (5 bases). The CDR3 spans 17 residues. The germline CDR1 and CDR2 sequences are DFQATT and SNEGSKA (reference sequence). The germline V and J ends were trimmed by 3 bases and 0 bases, with 15 bases remaining between them. Here the CDR3 DNA reads TGCAGTGCTAGTGGTGGGTCGGACACCTCCTATAATTCACCCCTCCACTTT. Its translation: CSASGGSDTSYNSPLHF.

This clone was observed a few times. This sequence joins TRBV6-5 and TRBJ1-6; D is perhaps TRBD1 (5 bases). Between the trimmed V and J ends, which lost 6 bases and 2 bases, there was a span of 11 bases. This CDR3 comprises 15 residues. The germline CDR1 and CDR2 sequences are MNHEY and SVGAGI. The CDR3 protein is CASRVGGAYNSPLHF. The CDR3 bases are TGTGCCAGCAGAGTGGGAGGGGCCTATAATTCACCCCTCCACTTT.

V is TRBV5-6 and J is TRBJ2-3; D is possibly TRBD2 (6 bases). Germline CDR1 is SGHDT and CDR2 is YYEEEE. This CDR3 is built from 14 residues. Trimming took 10 bases from V and 4 from J, leaving 19 bases between them. CDR3 DNA: TGTGCCGCCGCCAGAGGAGGGGCTCCAGATACGCAGTATTTT. Residues: CAAARGGAPDTQYF.

In its sample, this clone was seen once. The genes are TRBV5-1 and TRBJ2-6; the D call may be TRBD1 or TRBD2 (5 bases each). This CDR3 is 16 amino acids long. Deletions cut 0 bases from V and 3 bases from J, with 10 bases between. CDR1 and CDR2 from the germline V gene are SGHRS and YFSETQ. CDR3 DNA: TGCGCCAGCAGCTTGGATGGGGGAATTGGGGCCAACGTCCTGACTTTC. Amino acid sequence: CASSLDGGIGANVLTF.

This sequence joins TRBV19 and TRBJ1-1; 7 bases are a match to TRBD1. This CDR3 region has 15 residues. Germline values: CDR1 LNHDA, CDR2 SQIVND (reference sequence). The J segment lost 1 base and the V segment lost 6 bases, leaving 8 bases of the junction unmatched. CDR3 region: CASRYPGQRNTEAFF. In DNA, the CDR3 is TGTGCCAGTAGATACCCGGGACAGCGGAACACTGAAGCTTTCTTT.

The V call is TRBV19, the J call TRBJ1-1, with 7 bases that match TRBD1. The CDR3 has 14 residues. The ends lost 5 bases at V and 4 bases at J; junction bases unmatched: 7. Germline V gene sequence: CDR1 LNHDA, CDR2 SQIVND (reference sequence). The CDR3 loop reads CASSSQGQSTEAFF. For the CDR3, the DNA is TGTGCCAGTAGTTCACAGGGACAGTCCACTGAAGCTTTCTTT.

The V call is TRBV6-6, the J call TRBJ1-5, with 8 positions matching TRBD1. The CDR3 consists of 16 residues. Germline CDR1 reads MNHNY; CDR2 reads SVGAGI (reference sequence). J was trimmed by 4 bases and V by 4 bases; bases with no gene match: 9. The chain's CDR3 is CASSLNPTGVNQPQHF. DNA of the CDR3: TGTGCCAGCAGTTTGAATCCGACAGGGGTAAATCAGCCCCAGCATTTT.